This is a list of T cell receptor beta chains from one sample in a study of blood T cell repertoires in COVID-19. Some clones are missing from TCRdb's copy, which holds only in-frame ones; the method was immunoSEQ multiplex PCR. Of roughly 200,000 clones in the sample, around 83% were seen once. The sequencing input was peripheral blood. The source of these receptors is a woman in her 30s with active or convalescent COVID-19. The CDR3 runs from the conserved cysteine through the conserved F or W.

>TRBV2
CASTRDERTGPNTEAFF
>TRBV5-6
CASSLASTGSNQPQHF
>TRBV2
CASKKETGLGETQYF
>TRBV4-1
CASSHRGNRAMNTEAFF
>TRBV7-8
CASSPRIGSSYNEQFF
>TRBV29-1
CSIKAGTYTGELFF
>TRBV5-4
CASKPSTGKETQYF
>TRBV15
CATSSGRAGADTQYF
>TRBV27
CASSLQGNQPQHF
>TRBV4-2
CASSQDLRGQSYEQYF
>TRBV11-2
CASSLDRGTGELFF
>TRBV3-1/TRBV3-2
CASSQGGRDTQYF
>TRBV5-4
CASRGTLGGYTF
>TRBV15
CATTEGATKPGELFF
>TRBV5-6
CASSLFRDYIEQYF
>TRBV11-3
CASSLVAGNPTDTQYF
>TRBV25-1
CASSEWQIDGYTF
>TRBV2
CASRPGTASNQPQHF
>TRBV24-1
CATTKRGTGELFF
>TRBV21-1
CASSKGAEKEGTEAFF
>TRBV18
CASFTGMGASSGNTIYF
>TRBV27
CASSARGGSNSPLHF
>TRBV6-7
CASSYTHRPGGPYEQYF
>TRBV18
CASSPAPTGETQYF
>TRBV19
CASSRDRSHSGNTIYF
>TRBV6-2/TRBV6-3
CASSLQGIGGYTF
>TRBV27
CASATGQWRPGELFF
>TRBV30
CAWKGGGVETQYF
>TRBV4-1
CASSQDRYRDGTEAFF
>TRBV7-9
CASNPPGLAVLSEQFF
>TRBV27
CASSFTRSTGELFF
>TRBV4-2
CASSQGQGELTNEKLFF
>TRBV7-2
CASRGTSGPSYEQYF
>TRBV5-6
CASSRGGQPQHF
>TRBV19
CASSIRGTAAYGYTF
>TRBV19
CASSNRDWYQETQYF
>TRBV29-1
CSVGHTAEAFF
>TRBV18
CASSPPPQGTDTQYF
>TRBV6-5
CASDGTAESYGYTF
>TRBV19
CATGQPQHF
>TRBV9
CASSVVGGARGYTF
>TRBV5-5
CASSERSGLIHYEQYF
>TRBV7-9
CASGDETDQETQYF
>TRBV7-2
CASSPYLDSREQYF
>TRBV19
CASSQGLAGLNIQYF
>TRBV5-5
CASSLGTSSYEQYF
>TRBV5-4
CASTSRGTGDYGYTF
>TRBV18
CASSPDKNTEAFF
>TRBV7-9
CASSLATVNYGYTF
>TRBV27
CASSFTRDRGKMNTEAFF
>TRBV19
CASSPSDRYGYTF
>TRBV12-3/TRBV12-4
CASRLGPQRGYTF
>TRBV29-1
CRGTGDSPQHF
>TRBV11-2
CASSLAYGLAGLYNEQFF
>TRBV6-2/TRBV6-3
CASSTDRVDSPLHF